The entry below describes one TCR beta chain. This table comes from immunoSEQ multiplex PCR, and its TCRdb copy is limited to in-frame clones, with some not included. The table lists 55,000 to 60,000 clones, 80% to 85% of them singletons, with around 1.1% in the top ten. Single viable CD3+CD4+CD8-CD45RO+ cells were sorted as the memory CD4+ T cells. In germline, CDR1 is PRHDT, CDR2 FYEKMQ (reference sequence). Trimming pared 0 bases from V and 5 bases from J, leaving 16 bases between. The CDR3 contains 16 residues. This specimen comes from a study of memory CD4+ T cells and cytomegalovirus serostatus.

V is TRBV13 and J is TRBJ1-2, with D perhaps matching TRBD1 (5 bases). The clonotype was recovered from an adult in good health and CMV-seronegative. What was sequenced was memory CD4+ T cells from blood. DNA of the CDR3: TGTGCCAGCAGCTTAGGCACGCACAGGACGGAGTATGGCTACACCTTC. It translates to CASSLGTHRTEYGYTF.